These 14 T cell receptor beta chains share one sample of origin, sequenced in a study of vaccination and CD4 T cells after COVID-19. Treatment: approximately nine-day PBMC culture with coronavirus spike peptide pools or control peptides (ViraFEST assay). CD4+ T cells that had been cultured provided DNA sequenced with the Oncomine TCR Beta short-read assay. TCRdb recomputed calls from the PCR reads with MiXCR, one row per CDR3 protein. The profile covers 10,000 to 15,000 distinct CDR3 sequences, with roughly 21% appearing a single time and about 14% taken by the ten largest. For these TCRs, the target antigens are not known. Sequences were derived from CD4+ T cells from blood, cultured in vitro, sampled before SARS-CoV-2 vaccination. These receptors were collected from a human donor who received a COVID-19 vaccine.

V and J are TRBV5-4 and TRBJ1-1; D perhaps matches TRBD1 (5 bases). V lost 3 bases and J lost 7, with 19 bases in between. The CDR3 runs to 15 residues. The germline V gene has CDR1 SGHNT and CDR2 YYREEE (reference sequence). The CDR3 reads CASSSARRRGDEAFF. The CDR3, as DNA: TGTGCCAGCAGCTCCGCAAGACGGAGAGGGGATGAAGCTTTCTTT.

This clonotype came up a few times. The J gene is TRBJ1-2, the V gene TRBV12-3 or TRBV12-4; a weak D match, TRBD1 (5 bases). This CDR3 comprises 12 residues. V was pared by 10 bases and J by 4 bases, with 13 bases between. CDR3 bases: TGTGCCACCAAAAGGGACCCCTATGGCTACACCTTC. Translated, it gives CATKRDPYGYTF.

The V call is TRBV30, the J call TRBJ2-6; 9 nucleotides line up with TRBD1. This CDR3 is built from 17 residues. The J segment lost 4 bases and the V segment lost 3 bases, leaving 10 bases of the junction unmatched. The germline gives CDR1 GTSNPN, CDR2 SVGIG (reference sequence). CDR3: CAWRGFRDRAGANVLTF. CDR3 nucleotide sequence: TGTGCCTGGAGGGGCTTCCGGGACAGGGCCGGGGCCAACGTCCTGACTTTC.

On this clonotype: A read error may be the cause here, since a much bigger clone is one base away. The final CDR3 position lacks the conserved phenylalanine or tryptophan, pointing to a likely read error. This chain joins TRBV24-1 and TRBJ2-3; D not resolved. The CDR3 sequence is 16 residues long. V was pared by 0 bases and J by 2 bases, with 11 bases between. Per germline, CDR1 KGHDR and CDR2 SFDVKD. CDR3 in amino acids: CATSDLQPTTTDTQYS. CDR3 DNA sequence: TGTGCCACCAGTGATTTGCAACCGACCACCACAGATACGCAGTATTCT.

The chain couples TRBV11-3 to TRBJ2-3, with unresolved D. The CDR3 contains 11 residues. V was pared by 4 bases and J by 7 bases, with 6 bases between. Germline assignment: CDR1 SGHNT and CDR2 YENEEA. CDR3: CASSSGNTQYF. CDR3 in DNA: TGTGCCAGCAGCTCAGGAAATACGCAGTATTTT.

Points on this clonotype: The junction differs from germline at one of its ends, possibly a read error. The CDR3 nucleotides are TGTGCCAGCGGTGACAGGGTAGCTTTCTTT. It is translated as CASGDRVAFF. The chain links TRBV6-1 to TRBJ1-1, with 7 bases that match TRBD1. This CDR3 is built from 10 residues. In germline, CDR1 is MNHNS, CDR2 SASEGT.

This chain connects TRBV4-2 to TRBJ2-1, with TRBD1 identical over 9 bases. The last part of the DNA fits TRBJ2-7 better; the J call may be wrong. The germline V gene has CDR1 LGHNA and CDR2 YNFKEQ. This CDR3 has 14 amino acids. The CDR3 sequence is CASSQNRDREEQYF. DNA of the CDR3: TGTGCCAGCAGCCAAAACCGGGACAGGGAAGAGCAGTACTTC.

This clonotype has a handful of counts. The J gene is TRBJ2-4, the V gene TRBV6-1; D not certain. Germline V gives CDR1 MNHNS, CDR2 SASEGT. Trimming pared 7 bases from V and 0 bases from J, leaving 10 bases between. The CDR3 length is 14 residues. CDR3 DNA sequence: TGTGCCAGCATGGCCGATCTAGCCAAAAACATTCAGTACTTC. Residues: CASMADLAKNIQYF.

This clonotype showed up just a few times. CDR3 DNA sequence: TGTGCCAGCAGCTTAGAAGCGGGGGGGCCTGTAGATACGCAGTATTTT. Amino acid sequence: CASSLEAGGPVDTQYF. The chain joins TRBV7-2 to TRBJ2-3, with 10 bases matching TRBD2. Unmatched junction bases numbered 6, after V lost 1 base and J lost 5 bases. Germline CDR1 reads SGHTA; CDR2 reads FQGNSA. The CDR3 loop spans 16 amino acids.

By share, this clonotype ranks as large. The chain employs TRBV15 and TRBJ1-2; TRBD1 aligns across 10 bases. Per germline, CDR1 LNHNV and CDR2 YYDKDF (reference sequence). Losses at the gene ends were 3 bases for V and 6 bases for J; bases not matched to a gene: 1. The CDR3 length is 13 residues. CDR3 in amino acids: CATSRTGGDGYTF. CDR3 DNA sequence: TGTGCCACCAGCAGGACAGGGGGCGATGGCTACACCTTC. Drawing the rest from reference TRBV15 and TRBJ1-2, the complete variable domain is DAMVIQNPRYQVTQFGKPVTLSCSQTLNHNVMYWYQQKSSQAPKLLFHYYDKDFNNEADTPDNFQSRRPNTSFCFLDIRSPGLGDTAMYLCATSRTGGDGYTFGSGTRLTVV.

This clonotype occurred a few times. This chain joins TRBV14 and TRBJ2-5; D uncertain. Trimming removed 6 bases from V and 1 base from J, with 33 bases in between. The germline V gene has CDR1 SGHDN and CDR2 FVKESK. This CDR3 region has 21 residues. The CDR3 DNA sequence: TGTGCCAGCAGTCCTACCTCCGTTAAGGTAAGGCTTTCTCGGCTCCAAGAGACCCAGTACTTC. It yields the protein CASSPTSVKVRLSRLQETQYF.

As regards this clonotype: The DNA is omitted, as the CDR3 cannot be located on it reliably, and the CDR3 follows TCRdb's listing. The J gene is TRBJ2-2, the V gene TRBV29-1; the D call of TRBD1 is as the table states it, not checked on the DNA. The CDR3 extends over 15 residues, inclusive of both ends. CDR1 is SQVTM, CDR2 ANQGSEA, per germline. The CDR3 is CSVEEFGAGTGELFF.

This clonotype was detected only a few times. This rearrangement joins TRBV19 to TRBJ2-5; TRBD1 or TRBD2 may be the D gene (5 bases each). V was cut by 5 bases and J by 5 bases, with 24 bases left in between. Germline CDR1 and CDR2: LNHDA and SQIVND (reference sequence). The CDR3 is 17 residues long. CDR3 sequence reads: CASSLAHRDPHGETQYF. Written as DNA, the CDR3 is TGTGCCAGTAGTCTCGCTCATCGGGACCCTCACGGGGAGACCCAGTACTTC.

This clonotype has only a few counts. DNA of the CDR3: TGCGCCAGCAGCCTGTACAGAACAATGAACACTGAAGCTTTCTTT. This translates into CASSLYRTMNTEAFF. V is TRBV5-1 and J is TRBJ1-1; D is unclear. Deletions cut 4 bases from V and 0 bases from J, with 13 bases between. CDR1 is SGHRS and CDR2 is YFSETQ in the germline V gene. This CDR3 spans 15 amino acids.